This TCR beta chain originates from a study of cytomegalovirus exposure and HLA in healthy donors. This clone occurred a few times. Its cognate antigen is unknown. Whole-study results and caveats: Productive rates of about 90% or about 30% were seen for most TCR beta V segments in an earlier analysis.

The germline CDR1 and CDR2 sequences are SEHNR and FQNEAQ (reference sequence). The ends lost 4 bases at V and 8 bases at J; junction bases unmatched: 13. The CDR3 spans 15 residues. The PCR was carried out with 60 Vbeta primers and 13 Jbeta primers. Sequencing was performed with immunoSEQ multiplex PCR; in TCRdb, only in-frame clones are kept and a portion is missing. The table lists about 67,000 clones, around 67% of them singletons, with 2% to 2.5% in the top ten. This sequence joins TRBV7-9 and TRBJ1-2; 7 bases match TRBD1. The sequence derives from a woman aged 25 to 39 in good health and CMV-seronegative. The sequenced material came from PBMCs. In nucleotides, the CDR3 is TGTGCCAGCAGCTCCAATTTGGGGGCAGGGGGGGGCTACACCTTC. Translation: CASSSNLGAGGGYTF.